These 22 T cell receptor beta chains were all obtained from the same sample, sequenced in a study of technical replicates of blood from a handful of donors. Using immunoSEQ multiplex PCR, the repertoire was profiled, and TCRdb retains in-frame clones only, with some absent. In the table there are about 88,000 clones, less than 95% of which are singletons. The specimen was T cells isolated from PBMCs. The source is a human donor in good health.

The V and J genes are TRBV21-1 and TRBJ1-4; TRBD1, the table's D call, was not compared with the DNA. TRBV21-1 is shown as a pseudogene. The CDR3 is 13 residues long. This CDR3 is CASNRGVNEKLFF. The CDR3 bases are TGTGCCAGCAACAGGGGAGTGAATGAAAAACTGTTTTTT.

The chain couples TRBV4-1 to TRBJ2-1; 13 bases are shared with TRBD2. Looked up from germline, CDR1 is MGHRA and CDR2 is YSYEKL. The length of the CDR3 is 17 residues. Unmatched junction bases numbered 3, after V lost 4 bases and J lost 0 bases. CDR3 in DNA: TGCGCCAGCAGCCTGGGACTAGCGGGGCCCTCCTACAATGAGCAGTTCTTC. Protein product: CASSLGLAGPSYNEQFF.

CDR3 in DNA: TGCGCCAGCAGTCCTGACGACTACGGCATTATCTACGAGCAGTACTTC. This gives the protein CASSPDDYGIIYEQYF. The V call is TRBV5-1, the J call TRBJ2-7; maybe TRBD2 (5 bases). Germline V gene lookup returns CDR1 SGHRS and CDR2 YFSETQ. The ends were cut back, 5 bases at V and 3 bases at J, with 21 bases in the middle. CDR3 length: 16 amino acids.

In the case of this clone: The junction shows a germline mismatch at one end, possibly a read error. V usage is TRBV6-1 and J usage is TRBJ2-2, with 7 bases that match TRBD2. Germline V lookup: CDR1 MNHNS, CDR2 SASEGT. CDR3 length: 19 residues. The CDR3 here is CASSEERALADLGTGELFF. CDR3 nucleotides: TGTGCCAGCAGCGAAGAGAGGGCCCTAGCGGATCTAGGCACCGGGGAGCTGTTTTTT.

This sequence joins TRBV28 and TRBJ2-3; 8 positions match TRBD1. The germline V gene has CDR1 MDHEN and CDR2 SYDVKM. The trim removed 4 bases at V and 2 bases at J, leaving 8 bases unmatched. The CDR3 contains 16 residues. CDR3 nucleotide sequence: TGTGCCAGCAGTTCCGGACAGGGAACTTACACAGATACGCAGTATTTT. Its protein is CASSSGQGTYTDTQYF. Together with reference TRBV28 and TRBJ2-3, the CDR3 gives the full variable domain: DVKVTQSSRYLVKRTGEKVFLECVQDMDHENMFWYRQDPGLGLRLIYFSYDVKMKEKGDIPEGYSVSREKKERFSLILESASTNQTSMYLCASSSGQGTYTDTQYFGPGTRLTVL.

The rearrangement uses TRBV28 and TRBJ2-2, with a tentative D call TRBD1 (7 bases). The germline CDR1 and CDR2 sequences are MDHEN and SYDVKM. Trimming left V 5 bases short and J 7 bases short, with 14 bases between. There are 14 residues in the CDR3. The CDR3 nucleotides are TGTGCCAGCAGTGATAGGGGGCGGGGCGGGGAGCTGTTTTTT. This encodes CASSDRGRGGELFF.

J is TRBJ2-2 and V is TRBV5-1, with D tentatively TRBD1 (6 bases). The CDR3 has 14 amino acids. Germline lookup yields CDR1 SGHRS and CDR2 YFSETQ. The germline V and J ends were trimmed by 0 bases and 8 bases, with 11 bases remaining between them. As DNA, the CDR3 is TGCGCCAGCAGCTTGGAACAGGGTTCAGGGGAGCTGTTTTTT. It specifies CASSLEQGSGELFF.

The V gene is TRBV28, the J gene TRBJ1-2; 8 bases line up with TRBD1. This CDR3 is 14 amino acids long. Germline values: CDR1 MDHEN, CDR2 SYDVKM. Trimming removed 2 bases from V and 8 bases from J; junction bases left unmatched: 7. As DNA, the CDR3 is TGTGCCAGCAGTTTAGGGACAGGTATACGGGGCTACACCTTC. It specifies CASSLGTGIRGYTF.

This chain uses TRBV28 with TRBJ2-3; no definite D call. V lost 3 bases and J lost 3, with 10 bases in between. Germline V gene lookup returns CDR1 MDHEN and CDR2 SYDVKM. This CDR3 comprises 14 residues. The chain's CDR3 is CASSLALETDTQYF. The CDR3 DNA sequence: TGTGCCAGCAGTTTGGCCCTGGAGACAGATACGCAGTATTTT.

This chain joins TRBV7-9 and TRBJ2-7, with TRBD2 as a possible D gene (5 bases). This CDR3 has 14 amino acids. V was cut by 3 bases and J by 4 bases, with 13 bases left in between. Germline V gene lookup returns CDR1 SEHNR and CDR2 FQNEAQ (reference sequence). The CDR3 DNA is TGTGCCAGCAGCTTTATTGACGGAGGATACGAGCAGTACTTC. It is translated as CASSFIDGGYEQYF.

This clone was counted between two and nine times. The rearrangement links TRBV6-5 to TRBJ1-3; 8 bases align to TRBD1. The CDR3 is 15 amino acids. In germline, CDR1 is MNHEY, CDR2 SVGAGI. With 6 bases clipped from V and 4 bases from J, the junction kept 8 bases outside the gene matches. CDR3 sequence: CASRGTGPRGNTIYF. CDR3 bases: TGTGCCAGCAGAGGGACAGGACCGAGGGGAAACACCATATATTTT.

In DNA, the CDR3 is TGTGCCAGCAGCTTAGAAGTGGGGGGGGCAACTGAAGCTTTCTTT. This gives the protein CASSLEVGGATEAFF. This chain links TRBV7-9 with TRBJ1-1, with D perhaps matching TRBD1 (6 bases). The germline V and J ends were trimmed by 1 base and 5 bases, with 14 bases remaining between them. Germline values: CDR1 SEHNR, CDR2 FQNEAQ (reference sequence). CDR3 length: 15 amino acids.

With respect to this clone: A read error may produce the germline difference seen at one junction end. The CDR3 DNA reads TGTGCTAGCAGCTTACGGGTAGAAGAGACCCAGTACTTC. As protein: CASSLRVEETQYF. The chain couples TRBV7-7 to TRBJ2-5; unclear D gene. The CDR3 has 13 residues. Germline-derived CDR1 and CDR2 are SSHAT and FNYEAQ (reference sequence).

The CDR3 DNA follows: TGTGCCAGCAGCGCCGGGACAGGGATCTACGAGCAGTACTTC. This encodes CASSAGTGIYEQYF. This chain connects TRBV9 to TRBJ2-7, with 9 positions matching TRBD1. V was pared by 3 bases and J by 3 bases, with 4 bases of the junction left unmatched. The CDR3 sequence is 14 residues long. Germline assignment: CDR1 SGDLS and CDR2 YYNGEE.

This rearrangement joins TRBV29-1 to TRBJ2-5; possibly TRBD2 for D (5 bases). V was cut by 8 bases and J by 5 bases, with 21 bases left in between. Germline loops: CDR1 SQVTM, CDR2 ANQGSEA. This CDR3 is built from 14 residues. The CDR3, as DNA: TGCAGCACAAAAGATAGGGAGATCCTGGAGACCCAGTACTTC. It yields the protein CSTKDREILETQYF.

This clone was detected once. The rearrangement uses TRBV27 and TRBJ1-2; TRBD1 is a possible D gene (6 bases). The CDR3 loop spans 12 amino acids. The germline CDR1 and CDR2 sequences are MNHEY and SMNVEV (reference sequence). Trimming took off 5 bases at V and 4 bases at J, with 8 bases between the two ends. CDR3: CASSGGRYGYTF. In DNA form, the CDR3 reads TGTGCCAGCAGTGGGGGCCGCTATGGCTACACCTTC.

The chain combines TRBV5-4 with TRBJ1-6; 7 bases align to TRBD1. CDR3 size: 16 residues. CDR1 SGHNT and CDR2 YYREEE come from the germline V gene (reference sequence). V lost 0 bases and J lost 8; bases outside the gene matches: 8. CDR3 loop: CASSLAGGTGDSPLHF. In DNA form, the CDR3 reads TGTGCCAGCAGCTTGGCCGGGGGAACAGGGGATTCACCCCTCCACTTT.

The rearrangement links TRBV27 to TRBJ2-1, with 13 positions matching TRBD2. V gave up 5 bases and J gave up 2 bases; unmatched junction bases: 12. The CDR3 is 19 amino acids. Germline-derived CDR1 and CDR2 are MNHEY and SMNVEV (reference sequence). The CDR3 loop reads CASSPGLAGAPRPYNEQFF. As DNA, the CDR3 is TGTGCCAGCAGTCCTGGACTAGCGGGAGCTCCGCGGCCCTACAATGAGCAGTTCTTC.

In nucleotides, the CDR3 is TGTGCCAGCAGCGATGGCGGGGAGGGAACTAACTATGGCTACACCTTC. Protein sequence: CASSDGGEGTNYGYTF. The chain combines TRBV9 with TRBJ1-2; D is uncertain. CDR3 length: 16 amino acids. V lost 3 bases and J lost 0, with 15 bases in between. The germline CDR1 and CDR2 sequences are SGDLS and YYNGEE. The complete variable domain, with remaining parts taken from reference TRBV9 and TRBJ1-2, reads DSGVTQTPKHLITATGQRVTLRCSPRSGDLSVYWYQQSLDQGLQFLIQYYNGEERAKGNILERFSAQQFPDLHSELNLSSLELGDSALYFCASSDGGEGTNYGYTFGSGTRLTVV.

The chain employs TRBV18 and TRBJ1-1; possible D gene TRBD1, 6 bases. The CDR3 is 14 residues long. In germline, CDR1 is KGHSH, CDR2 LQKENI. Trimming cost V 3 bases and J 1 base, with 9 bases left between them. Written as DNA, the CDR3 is TGTGCCAGCTCACCTGGCAGGGGGAACACTGAAGCTTTCTTT. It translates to CASSPGRGNTEAFF.

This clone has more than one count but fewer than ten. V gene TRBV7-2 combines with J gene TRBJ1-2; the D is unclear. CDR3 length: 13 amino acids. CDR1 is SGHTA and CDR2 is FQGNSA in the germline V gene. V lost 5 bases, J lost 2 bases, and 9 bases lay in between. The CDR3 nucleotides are TGTGCCAGCAGCGCACTTAAAAACTATGGCTACACCTTC. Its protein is CASSALKNYGYTF.

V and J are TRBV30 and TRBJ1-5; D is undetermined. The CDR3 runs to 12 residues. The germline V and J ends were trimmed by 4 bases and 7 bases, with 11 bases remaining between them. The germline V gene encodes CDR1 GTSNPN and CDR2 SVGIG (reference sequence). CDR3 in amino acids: CAWNLGGQPQHF. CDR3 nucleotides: TGTGCCTGGAACCTAGGCGGGCAGCCCCAGCATTTT.